This T cell receptor beta chain was observed in a study of tumor-infiltrating lymphocytes in primary liver carcinoma. As for the study in general: Every patient in the cohort had a primary liver carcinoma. That carcinoma was treated by surgical resection.

TCR beta cDNA was reverse-transcribed from about 500 ng of total RNA. The reaction used a constant-region primer and ProtoScript II reverse transcriptase. What produced the TCR beta libraries was three nested multiplex PCR rounds using slightly modified ARM-PCR. TRBV1-TRBV30 forward and Cbeta reverse primers drove the first two roughly 10-cycle rounds. Using its own MiXCR run on the multiplex PCR reads, TCRdb lists one record per CDR3 protein. Of about 300,000 distinct CDR3 sequences listed, 65% are singletons. The blood RNA (from unsorted whole blood) was obtained, and germline DNA was also extracted. Before any surgery took place, roughly 4.2 milliliters of peripheral blood were collected. Study-wide points: A significantly higher top-250-clone fraction was recorded for tumors than for blood (p = 0.039).

On this clonotype itself: Its specificity is not known.

The CDR3 is 15 residues long. Germline CDR1 is SGHRS and CDR2 is YFSETQ. Unmatched junction bases numbered 4, after V lost 0 bases and J lost 5 bases. Sequencing used peripheral blood. The TCR comes from a middle-aged man with primary liver carcinoma and hepatitis B virus infection. The chain carries TRBV5-1 and TRBJ2-2, with 7 bases aligning to TRBD1. The CDR3 DNA sequence: TGCGCCAGCAGCTTGGCCGTGACAGGGACCGGGGAGCTGTTTTTT. Protein product: CASSLAVTGTGELFF.